The next 15 T cell receptor beta chains were all read from a single sample in a study of a mutant IDH1 vaccine in newly diagnosed glioma. Sequencing was performed with immunoSEQ multiplex PCR; in TCRdb, only in-frame clones are kept and a portion is missing. The sample has about 46,000 clones, around 94% seen once. No antigen has been assigned to these receptors. The sample's time point: week 35, safety follow-up. Topical imiquimod accompanied each vaccine dose, which consisted of 300 ug of mutant IDH1 20-mer peptide. This sample comprised PBMCs, obtained from a glioma patient whose treatment included an IDH1 peptide vaccine. These receptors were collected from a man in his forties or fifties with glioma.

V gene TRBV29-1 combines with J gene TRBJ1-1, with 7 bases matching TRBD1. Germline V lookup: CDR1 SQVTM, CDR2 ANQGSEA. There are 18 residues in the CDR3. J was trimmed by 0 bases and V by 4 bases; bases with no gene match: 17. CDR3 amino acids: CSVARLGGGALLNTEAFF. The CDR3 DNA reads as TGCAGCGTTGCAAGGTTAGGGGGCGGGGCCCTTTTGAACACTGAAGCTTTCTTT.

V is TRBV6-5 and J is TRBJ1-1; D possibly corresponds to TRBD1 (5 bases). The CDR3 runs 14 residues. Trimming shortened V by 5 bases and J by 10 bases, and 20 bases separated the two germline ends. Germline V gene lookup returns CDR1 MNHEY and CDR2 SVGAGI. The CDR3 sequence is CASSAPGLPRGAFF. The CDR3 DNA is TGTGCCAGCAGTGCGCCGGGGCTACCACGAGGAGCTTTCTTT.

The rearrangement uses TRBV2 and TRBJ2-7, with D perhaps TRBD2 (6 bases). The CDR3 has 16 amino acids. CDR1 and CDR2 (germline): SNHLY, FYNNEI. The V end was cut by 3 bases, the J end by 6 bases, with 21 bases between. The CDR3 is CASSDIGDFGLPEQYF. The DNA of the CDR3 is TGTGCCAGCAGTGATATAGGGGACTTTGGGTTACCCGAGCAGTACTTC.

The chain links TRBV7-3 to TRBJ2-5, with 7 bases aligning to TRBD2. With 1 base clipped from V and 2 bases from J, the junction kept 4 bases outside the gene matches. The CDR3 consists of 15 residues. Germline CDR1 SGHTA, CDR2 FQGTGA. The DNA of the CDR3 is TGTGCCAGCAGCTTAATGGGAGGGGAACAAGAGACCCAGTACTTC. As protein: CASSLMGGEQETQYF.

The chain joins TRBV7-9 to TRBJ1-4, with TRBD1 identical over 7 bases. The V gene's germline CDR1 is SEHNR and CDR2 FQNEAQ (reference sequence). The ends lost 5 bases at V and 5 bases at J; junction bases unmatched: 11. The CDR3 sequence is 16 residues long. The CDR3 is CASSQGKGTVNEKLFF. The CDR3 bases are TGTGCCAGCAGCCAAGGGAAAGGGACAGTCAATGAAAAACTGTTTTTT.

CDR3 DNA: TGCAGCGTTTATACGGGATTGGGGAACACTGAAGCTTTCTTT. Amino acid sequence: CSVYTGLGNTEAFF. This sequence joins TRBV29-1 and TRBJ1-1; D gene unclear. V was trimmed by 5 bases and J by 1 base, leaving 14 bases between them. This CDR3 is built from 14 residues. The V gene's germline CDR1 is SQVTM and CDR2 ANQGSEA.

J is TRBJ2-2 and V is TRBV7-2; 8 bases are a match to TRBD1. The CDR3 length is 18 residues. Germline CDR1 and CDR2: SGHTA and FQGNSA. V was pared by 4 bases and J by 4 bases, with 14 bases of the junction left unmatched. CDR3 nucleotides: TGTGCCAGCAGCTCCCGCCGGAGGTCAGGGGGCTTCACCGGGGAGCTGTTTTTT. Protein sequence: CASSSRRRSGGFTGELFF.

This clone has a single count. The chain joins TRBV11-3 to TRBJ2-1, with TRBD2 identical over 16 bases. Trimming took 5 bases from V and 8 from J; bases not matched to a gene: 9. CDR1 and CDR2 (germline): SGHNT, YENEEA. The CDR3 extends over 17 amino acids. For the CDR3, the DNA is TGTGCCAGCAGCCTGGTAGGGACTAGCGGGAGGGTTTATGAGCAGTTCTTC. Translating gives CASSLVGTSGRVYEQFF.

Points on this clone: One junction end disagrees with the germline gene, perhaps due to a read error. The chain joins TRBV7-7 to TRBJ2-7, with TRBD2 as a possible D gene (6 bases). CDR3 length equals 15 residues. CDR1 SSHAT and CDR2 FNYEAQ come from the germline V gene (reference sequence). Here the CDR3 reads CASSLAAGRTYEQYF. The CDR3 region has the DNA TGTGCTAGCAGCTTAGCGGCCGGCAGAACCTACGAGCAGTACTTC.

This clone was recorded only once. The chain carries TRBV30 and TRBJ2-7, with 10 bases matching TRBD2. With 3 bases clipped from V and 3 bases from J, the junction kept 5 bases outside the gene matches. The germline V gene encodes CDR1 GTSNPN and CDR2 SVGIG (reference sequence). The CDR3 extends over 14 amino acids. CDR3 loop: CAWRKREGRYEQYF. The CDR3 DNA sequence: TGTGCCTGGAGGAAGCGGGAGGGCCGCTACGAGCAGTACTTC.

The V call is TRBV5-4, the J call TRBJ2-5; 14 positions match TRBD2. CDR1 is SGHNT, CDR2 YYREEE, per germline (reference sequence). V lost 5 bases, J lost 4 bases, and 7 bases stayed unmatched. The CDR3 extends over 16 amino acids. The DNA of the CDR3 is TGTGCCAGCAGACAGACTAGCGGGGGGGCCGGAGAGACCCAGTACTTC. As protein: CASRQTSGGAGETQYF.

This chain joins TRBV5-1 and TRBJ1-2; D unclear. CDR1 and CDR2 (germline): SGHRS, YFSETQ. This CDR3 has 13 residues. V was pared by 0 bases and J by 1 base, with 4 bases between. This CDR3 reads CASSLDVNYGYTF. As DNA, the CDR3 is TGCGCCAGCAGCTTGGATGTTAACTATGGCTACACCTTC.

V is TRBV19 and J is TRBJ2-5; a possible D gene is TRBD2 (5 bases). Germline V CDR1 and CDR2: LNHDA, SQIVND (reference sequence). With 5 bases removed from V and 5 bases from J, the gap between germline ends came to 15 bases. CDR3 length: 14 residues. The CDR3 loop reads CASSAEARGETQYF. The CDR3, as DNA: TGTGCCAGTAGTGCGGAGGCTAGAGGGGAGACCCAGTACTTC.

The chain has TRBV6-5 and TRBJ2-3; a weak D match, TRBD2 (5 bases). The V end lost 6 bases, the J end lost 8 bases, and 18 bases lay between the germline ends. Germline V gives CDR1 MNHEY, CDR2 SVGAGI. CDR3 length equals 14 residues. For the CDR3, the DNA is TGTGCCAGCAGGTACAATAGCGTCGGTGGTACGCAGTATTTT. Its protein is CASRYNSVGGTQYF.

V and J are TRBV5-5 and TRBJ2-7; D unresolved. V was shortened by 0 bases and J by 0 bases, with 7 bases between the two germline ends. This CDR3 comprises 14 residues. Germline V gene lookup returns CDR1 SGHKS and CDR2 YYEKEE (reference sequence). CDR3 DNA: TGTGCCAGCAGCTTGGCGGTGCTCTCCTACGAGCAGTACTTC. Amino acid sequence: CASSLAVLSYEQYF. Full variable domain (outside the CDR3, taken from reference TRBV5-5 and TRBJ2-7): DAGVTQSPTHLIKTRGQQVTLRCSPISGHKSVSWYQQVLGQGPQFIFQYYEKEERGRGNFPDRFSARQFPNYSSELNVNALLLGDSALYLCASSLAVLSYEQYFGPGTRLTVT.